The clone carrying this TCR beta chain has ten or more counts. This record belongs to a study of T cells in Graves' hyperthyroidism and ophthalmopathy. Authors of the study amplified TCR beta CDR3 regions from RNA transcripts. The primer set for the first-round RT-PCR of the TCR CDR3 was HTBI. TCRdb recomputed calls from the multiplex PCR reads with MiXCR, one row per CDR3 protein. The top ten clones hold about 5.8% of a sample with roughly 580,000 distinct CDR3 sequences, approximately 14% of them seen once. CDR1 LNHDA and CDR2 SQIVND come from the germline V gene (reference sequence). The CDR3 is 17 amino acids. Deletions cut 4 bases from V and 0 bases from J, with 13 bases between. The blood specimen was taken at initial hyperthyroidism diagnosis, before any ophthalmopathy symptoms.

The chain couples TRBV19 to TRBJ1-6; D is ambiguous. The TCR comes from a woman in her twenties or thirties with Graves' hyperthyroidism that later progressed to Graves' ophthalmopathy. Sequencing was carried out using blood. CDR3 protein: CASSKDPGSSYNSPLHF. The CDR3 DNA is TGTGCCAGTAGTAAGGACCCCGGGAGCTCCTATAATTCACCCCTCCACTTT.